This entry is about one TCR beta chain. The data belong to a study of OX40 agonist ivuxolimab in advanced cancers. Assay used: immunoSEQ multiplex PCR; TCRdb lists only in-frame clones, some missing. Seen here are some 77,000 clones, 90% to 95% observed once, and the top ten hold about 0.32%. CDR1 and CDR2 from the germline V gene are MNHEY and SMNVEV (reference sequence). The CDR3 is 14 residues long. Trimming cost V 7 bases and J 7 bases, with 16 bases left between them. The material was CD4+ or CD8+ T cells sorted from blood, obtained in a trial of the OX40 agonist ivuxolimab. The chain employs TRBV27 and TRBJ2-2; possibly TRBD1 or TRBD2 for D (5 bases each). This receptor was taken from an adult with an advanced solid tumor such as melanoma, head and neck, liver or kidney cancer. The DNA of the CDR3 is TGTGCCAGCAATCATGGGACGGCGGGCGGGGAGCTGTTTTTT. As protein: CASNHGTAGGELFF.